This T cell receptor beta chain was captured in a study of T cells after yellow fever vaccination. Study details: Low-cell-number fractions were prepared with SMART-Seq v4 Ultra Low Input.

Note on this clonotype: Its antigen is not known.

MiXCR, applied by TCRdb to the 5' RACE reads, yields one record per CDR3 protein. The profile shows about 220,000 distinct CDR3 sequences, roughly 3% of them singletons. Findings of the study overall: A faster peak, day 5 versus 15, was reached by the weaker secondary response. Booster samples showed a return of most primary-vaccination clones (under 98% CD4, over 70% CD8).

The germline CDR1 and CDR2 sequences are DFQATT and SNEGSKA (reference sequence). V trimming: 6 bases; J trimming: 3 bases; junction bases outside the gene matches: 15. The CDR3 is 17 amino acids. The sequence derives from a man between 18 and 35 years old who received the YFV17D yellow fever vaccine. The sequencing here drew on CD4+ T cells sorted from PBMCs, taken 10 days after the yellow fever booster vaccination. The chain joins TRBV20-1 to TRBJ1-5; 9 positions match TRBD1. CDR3 amino acids: CSASPGLGTGNNQPQHF. DNA of the CDR3: TGCAGTGCCTCACCAGGATTGGGGACAGGGAACAATCAGCCCCAGCATTTT.